A selection of T cell receptor beta chains follows, all from one sample in a study of blood T cell repertoires in COVID-19. Libraries were prepared by immunoSEQ multiplex PCR; TCRdb keeps only in-frame clonotypes and omits some of them. The data show under 50,000 clones, around 77% seen once. Specimen: peripheral blood. All receptors derive from a man aged 80 or over with active or convalescent COVID-19. Each CDR3 is given with its conserved first and last residue. The D gene is left open where the match is weak. For some rows the clone size is stated as once, few or many, or as a class when expanded; others skip it.

>-|TRBV11-2|-|TRBJ1-1
CASSLVGQGGEAFF
TGTGCCAGCAGCTTAGTTGGGCAGGGCGGTGAAGCTTTCTTT
>-|TRBV7-8|-|TRBJ1-4
CASSQRGGINEKLFF
TGTGCCAGCAGCCAAAGGGGGGGTATCAATGAAAAACTGTTTTTT
>once|TRBV7-8|TRBD2|TRBJ2-5
CASSLGLAGRQETQYF
TGTGCCAGCAGCCTAGGACTAGCGGGACGTCAAGAGACCCAGTACTTC
>-|TRBV4-2|TRBD1|TRBJ1-3
CASSQDFRQGVGNTIYF
TGTGCCAGCAGCCAAGATTTCCGGCAGGGGGTTGGAAACACCATATATTTT
>-|TRBV2|TRBD1|TRBJ2-1
CASRDGTGPNEQFF
TGTGCCAGCAGGGATGGGACAGGCCCCAATGAGCAGTTCTTC
>-|TRBV6-5|TRBD1|TRBJ2-1
CASSYSPGQVVNEQFF
TGTGCCAGCAGTTATTCTCCGGGACAGGTCGTCAATGAGCAGTTCTTC
>-|TRBV29-1|TRBD2|TRBJ2-2
CSVLAGGTPGELFF
TGCAGCGTTTTAGCGGGAGGTACCCCCGGGGAGCTGTTTTTT
>once|TRBV7-6|TRBD2|TRBJ2-2
CASSVGLAARNTGELFF
TGTGCCAGCAGCGTTGGTCTAGCGGCGAGAAACACCGGGGAGCTGTTTTTT
>-|TRBV9|-|TRBJ2-5
CASSVSGGVGIQETQYF
TGTGCCAGCAGCGTATCGGGGGGCGTGGGGATTCAAGAGACCCAGTACTTC
>-|TRBV4-1|TRBD2|TRBJ2-3
CASKGLATDTQYF
TGCGCCAGCAAGGGACTAGCGACAGATACGCAGTATTTT
>-|TRBV3-1/TRBV3-2|TRBD2|TRBJ2-1
CASSQGTSGEQFF
TGTGCCAGCAGCCAAGGGACTAGCGGCGAGCAGTTCTTC
>-|TRBV11-2|-|TRBJ1-1
CASSLVAGFNTEAFF
TGTGCCAGCAGCTTAGTGGCAGGCTTCAACACTGAAGCTTTCTTT
>-|TRBV5-6|-|TRBJ2-7
CASSLGPGRSVYEQYF
TGTGCCAGCAGCCTGGGGCCGGGGAGGTCCGTCTACGAGCAGTACTTC
>-|TRBV9|-|TRBJ2-7
CASSPERASNEQYF
TGTGCCAGCAGCCCCGAGAGGGCGAGCAACGAGCAGTACTTC
>-|TRBV7-9|-|TRBJ1-1
CASSLGGGYNTEAFF
TGTGCCAGCAGCTTGGGGGGTGGCTATAACACTGAAGCTTTCTTT
>once|TRBV9|TRBD2|TRBJ2-2
CASSPRLAGGGELFF
TGTGCCAGCAGCCCCAGACTAGCGGGAGGTGGGGAGCTGTTTTTT
>-|TRBV4-3|TRBD1|TRBJ1-1
CASSQDSWTGPAGAFF
TGCGCCAGCAGCCAAGATTCGTGGACAGGGCCGGCGGGAGCTTTCTTT
>few|TRBV23-1|-|TRBJ2-2
CASSQSLGGNTGELFF
TGCGCCAGCAGTCAATCGCTGGGGGGAAACACCGGGGAGCTGTTTTTT
>-|TRBV6-6|TRBD1|TRBJ1-3
CASRPGQANSGNTIYF
TGTGCCAGCAGACCAGGACAGGCGAACTCTGGAAACACCATATATTTT
>-|TRBV15|TRBD1|TRBJ2-1
CATSVTGGDEQFF
TGTGCCACCAGCGTGACAGGGGGCGATGAGCAGTTCTTC
>-|TRBV6-5|TRBD1|TRBJ2-1
CASSLRQGPSEQFF
TGTGCCAGCAGCCTTCGACAGGGCCCGAGTGAGCAGTTCTTC
>-|TRBV9|-|TRBJ1-1
CASTSRGSTEAFF
TGTGCCAGCACCTCCCGAGGGAGCACTGAAGCTTTCTTT